Each of the 28 T cell receptor beta chains below was sequenced from the same sample in a study of breast tumors, draining lymph nodes, adjacent tissues. Axillary draining lymph nodes of breast cancer patients supplied the node samples. Via MiXCR, TCRdb re-called the multiplex PCR reads, giving one row per CDR3 protein. The table records approximately 120,000 distinct CDR3 sequences, approximately 22% of them present only once. Sequenced material: axillary lymph node tissue. Receptors were obtained from a female donor with breast cancer. Some clones in this sample may be carry-over from other donors' samples.

This clonotype was observed at least ten times. The chain carries TRBV12-3 or TRBV12-4 and TRBJ2-3, with TRBD2 matching 14 bases. This CDR3 has 17 amino acids. Losses at the gene ends were 5 bases for V and 2 bases for J; bases not matched to a gene: 6. This chain's CDR3 is CASSAGLAGANTDTQYF. Written as DNA, the CDR3 is TGTGCCAGCAGTGCGGGACTAGCGGGAGCTAACACAGATACGCAGTATTTT.

This sequence joins TRBV10-2 and TRBJ2-7; D might be TRBD1 or TRBD2, each matching 5 bases. In germline, CDR1 is WSHSY, CDR2 SAAADI. This CDR3 region has 14 residues. V lost 0 bases and J 5 bases, leaving 11 bases between the germline ends. In nucleotides, the CDR3 is TGCGCCAGCAGTGAGTCCCACCAGGGAGACGAGCAGTACTTC. Protein product: CASSESHQGDEQYF.

This clonotype was recorded a few times. The CDR3: CASSLIGGGGFSTDTQYF. CDR3 in DNA: TGTGCCAGCAGTTTAATCGGGGGCGGGGGATTTAGCACAGATACGCAGTATTTT. The chain links TRBV28 to TRBJ2-3; D might be TRBD2 (7 bases). Deletions cut 2 bases from V and 0 bases from J, with 18 bases between. CDR1 is MDHEN and CDR2 is SYDVKM in the germline V gene. The length of the CDR3 is 18 residues. The full variable domain, its missing parts supplied by reference TRBV28 and TRBJ2-3, is DVKVTQSSRYLVKRTGEKVFLECVQDMDHENMFWYRQDPGLGLRLIYFSYDVKMKEKGDIPEGYSVSREKKERFSLILESASTNQTSMYLCASSLIGGGGFSTDTQYFGPGTRLTVL.

The rearrangement joins TRBV28 to TRBJ2-5; the D gene is possibly TRBD2 (6 bases). V shed 4 bases and J shed 5 bases, with 14 bases lying between them. The germline CDR1 and CDR2 sequences are MDHEN and SYDVKM. CDR3 size: 14 residues. The CDR3 DNA reads as TGTGCCAGCAGTTGGTCGGGAGTTGGGGAGACCCAGTACTTC. Amino acids: CASSWSGVGETQYF.

Many counts were recorded for this clonotype. The chain joins TRBV12-3 or TRBV12-4 to TRBJ1-6, with D perhaps matching TRBD1 (5 bases). Trimming cost V 0 bases and J 5 bases, with 8 bases left between them. CDR3 length equals 15 residues. The CDR3 region is CASSLARGDNSPLHF. The CDR3 DNA sequence: TGTGCCAGCAGTTTAGCACGGGGGGATAATTCACCCCTCCACTTT.

The sample holds many counts of this clonotype. The J gene is TRBJ2-7, the V gene TRBV3-1; D perhaps matches TRBD2 (6 bases). CDR1 and CDR2 (germline): LGHDT, YNNKEL (reference sequence). Trimming shortened V by 5 bases and J by 0 bases, and 11 bases separated the two germline ends. CDR3 length equals 14 residues. CDR3: CASSSYSGSYEQYF. The CDR3 DNA sequence: TGTGCCAGCAGCTCTTATAGCGGCTCCTACGAGCAGTACTTC.

This clonotype was observed at least ten times. This rearrangement joins TRBV3-1 to TRBJ2-5, with TRBD2 matching over 10 bases. Germline lookup yields CDR1 LGHDT and CDR2 YNNKEL (reference sequence). The CDR3 loop spans 15 amino acids. After removal of 0 bases from V and 4 bases from J, the junction contained 2 bases not matched to a gene. CDR3 region: CASSQDRLAGETQYF. CDR3 sequence (DNA): TGTGCCAGCAGCCAAGATAGACTAGCGGGAGAGACCCAGTACTTC.

This clonotype showed up many times. Here the CDR3 reads CASSFGTENEKLFF. The CDR3 DNA follows: TGTGCCAGCAGCTTCGGGACAGAAAATGAAAAACTGTTTTTT. The chain recombines TRBV7-9 with TRBJ1-4, with TRBD1 matching 7 bases. The CDR3 length is 14 residues. Per the germline V gene, CDR1 is SEHNR and CDR2 is FQNEAQ (reference sequence). J lost 5 bases, V lost 3 bases, and 3 bases had no gene match.

The V call is TRBV27, the J call TRBJ1-5; the D is unclear. V shed 2 bases and J shed 2 bases, with 10 bases lying between them. Looked up from germline, CDR1 is MNHEY and CDR2 is SMNVEV (reference sequence). This CDR3 is 15 amino acids long. The CDR3 DNA is TGTGCCAGCAGTTTAAAATTACCCGGCAATCAGCCCCAGCATTTT. Protein sequence: CASSLKLPGNQPQHF.

Of note for this clonotype: Being one base from a much bigger clone, this may be a read error. The conserved phenylalanine or tryptophan normally closing the CDR3 is absent here, so this likely arose from a read error. J is TRBJ2-7 and V is TRBV2, with D tentatively TRBD1 or TRBD2 (5 bases each). Germline-derived CDR1 and CDR2 are SNHLY and FYNNEI. Trimming shortened V by 0 bases and J by 3 bases, and 12 bases separated the two germline ends. This CDR3 is built from 15 residues. The CDR3 reads CASSEAGTLYYEQYL. For the CDR3, the DNA is TGTGCCAGCAGTGAAGCGGGGACCCTTTACTACGAGCAGTACCTC.

V and J are TRBV3-1 and TRBJ2-2, with D perhaps being TRBD1 or TRBD2 (5 bases each). Deletions cut 4 bases from V and 8 bases from J, with 11 bases between. The V gene's germline CDR1 is LGHDT and CDR2 YNNKEL (reference sequence). The CDR3 sequence is 13 residues long. In DNA form, the CDR3 reads TGTGCCAGCAGCCGGTGGGGGATGGGGGAGCTGTTTTTT. This codes for CASSRWGMGELFF. Looking up the rest from reference TRBV3-1 and TRBJ2-2 gives the full variable domain: DTAVSQTPKYLVTQMGNDKSIKCEQNLGHDTMYWYKQDSKKFLKIMFSYNNKELIINETVPNRFSPKSPDKAHLNLHINSLELGDSAVYFCASSRWGMGELFFGEGSRLTVL.

Many counts were recorded for this clonotype. The chain employs TRBV28 and TRBJ1-6; D is possibly TRBD1 (6 bases). The V end lost 6 bases, the J end lost 7 bases, and 19 bases lay between the germline ends. The V gene's germline CDR1 is MDHEN and CDR2 SYDVKM. The CDR3 has 16 amino acids. The CDR3 here is CASRTYGGQKNSPLHF. The CDR3 bases are TGTGCCAGCAGGACGTACGGGGGGCAGAAGAATTCACCCCTCCACTTT. Full variable domain (remainder filled in from reference TRBV28 and TRBJ1-6): DVKVTQSSRYLVKRTGEKVFLECVQDMDHENMFWYRQDPGLGLRLIYFSYDVKMKEKGDIPEGYSVSREKKERFSLILESASTNQTSMYLCASRTYGGQKNSPLHFGNGTRLTVT.

This clonotype was counted ten times or more. This rearrangement joins TRBV19 to TRBJ2-7; 7 bases match TRBD1. Germline CDR1 is LNHDA and CDR2 is SQIVND (reference sequence). V trimming: 4 bases; J trimming: 6 bases; junction bases outside the gene matches: 6. The CDR3 covers 13 residues. The CDR3 is CASSKGGDSEQYF. DNA for the CDR3: TGTGCCAGTAGTAAAGGGGGCGATTCCGAGCAGTACTTC.

This clonotype was counted many times. The chain couples TRBV20-1 to TRBJ2-1; D remains ambiguous. Germline V gives CDR1 DFQATT, CDR2 SNEGSKA (reference sequence). V dropped 3 bases and J dropped 0 bases, with 9 bases sitting between them. This CDR3 has 14 amino acids. The CDR3 DNA reads as TGCAGTGCTAGCCGACAAAGCTCCTACAATGAGCAGTTCTTC. This encodes CSASRQSSYNEQFF.

This clonotype was seen many times. The chain joins TRBV11-2 to TRBJ2-7; possible D gene TRBD2, 5 bases. Trimming stripped 5 bases from V and 2 bases from J, with 10 bases between. The germline gives CDR1 SGHAT, CDR2 FQNNGV. The CDR3 has 13 amino acids. CDR3 amino acids: CASSPGIAYEQYF. The CDR3 DNA sequence: TGTGCCAGCAGCCCCGGGATCGCCTACGAGCAGTACTTC.

The rearrangement links TRBV10-3 to TRBJ1-4, with D tentatively TRBD1 (6 bases). CDR3 length equals 16 residues. V was shortened by 0 bases and J by 2 bases, with 10 bases between the two germline ends. CDR1 and CDR2 from the germline V gene are ENHRY and SYGVKD. CDR3 in amino acids: CAISESWGATNEKLFF. CDR3 bases: TGTGCCATCAGTGAGTCGTGGGGGGCGACTAATGAAAAACTGTTTTTT.

This clonotype came up many times. This chain links TRBV5-1 with TRBJ2-7; 7 bases are a match to TRBD1. In germline, CDR1 is SGHRS, CDR2 YFSETQ. V lost 4 bases, J lost 3 bases, and 7 bases stayed unmatched. The CDR3 covers 14 residues. The CDR3 loop is CASSTGTAGYEQYF. The CDR3 DNA follows: TGCGCCAGCAGCACCGGGACAGCCGGCTACGAGCAGTACTTC.

This chain uses TRBV11-2 with TRBJ1-4; 10 positions agree with TRBD1. Trimming took 6 bases from V and 8 from J; bases not matched to a gene: 6. Germline CDR1 SGHAT, CDR2 FQNNGV. The CDR3 has 14 residues. CDR3 loop: CASSRGTGVEKLFF. CDR3 DNA sequence: TGTGCCAGCAGTCGCGGGACAGGGGTCGAAAAACTGTTTTTT.

With regard to this clonotype: A much larger clone differs from this one at a single base, so this may be a read error. The chain couples TRBV29-1 to TRBJ1-3; D perhaps matches TRBD1 (5 bases). The CDR3 sequence is 13 residues long. Germline V gene lookup returns CDR1 SQVTM and CDR2 ANQGSEA. CDR3 DNA: TGCAGCGTTGGGGGGACGGCTGGAGACACCATATATTTT. Its protein is CSVGGTAGDTIYF.

This clonotype was counted ten times or more. The genes are TRBV19 and TRBJ2-1, with TRBD1 matching 10 bases. Per the germline V gene, CDR1 is LNHDA and CDR2 is SQIVND (reference sequence). The CDR3 consists of 15 residues. V was pared by 6 bases and J by 7 bases, with 9 bases of the junction left unmatched. CDR3 sequence: CASRSPGQGLNEQFF. The CDR3 nucleotides are TGTGCCAGTAGGAGCCCGGGACAGGGGTTGAATGAGCAGTTCTTC.

This clonotype was detected many times. The CDR3 sequence is CASSEDSLPGNTIYF. CDR3 DNA: TGTGCCAGCAGTGAAGATAGCCTCCCCGGAAACACCATATATTTT. The chain links TRBV2 to TRBJ1-3; D uncertain. The V gene's germline CDR1 is SNHLY and CDR2 FYNNEI. Trimming shortened V by 1 base and J by 4 bases, and 11 bases separated the two germline ends. The CDR3 has 15 residues.

This clonotype was recorded many times. V and J are TRBV9 and TRBJ2-1, with D unclear. Between the trimmed V and J ends, which lost 0 bases and 5 bases, there was a span of 6 bases. The germline V gene encodes CDR1 SGDLS and CDR2 YYNGEE. CDR3 length: 13 amino acids. The CDR3: CASSVGPDNEQFF. The CDR3 nucleotides are TGTGCCAGCAGCGTAGGGCCAGACAATGAGCAGTTCTTC.

This clonotype has a count of ten or more. The genes are TRBV19 and TRBJ1-2; TRBD1 aligns across 7 bases. The CDR3 extends over 14 amino acids. Germline-derived CDR1 and CDR2 are LNHDA and SQIVND (reference sequence). Unmatched junction bases numbered 7, after V lost 7 bases and J lost 2 bases. The CDR3 is CASTPQGQNYGYTF. For the CDR3, the DNA is TGTGCCAGTACTCCCCAGGGACAGAACTATGGCTACACCTTC.

A few counts support this clonotype. The gene calls are TRBV6-2 or TRBV6-3 and TRBJ1-5; perhaps TRBD1 as D (5 bases). The germline V gene has CDR1 MNHEY and CDR2 SVGEGT. There are 15 residues in the CDR3. V shed 6 bases and J shed 0 bases, with 12 bases lying between them. The CDR3 here is CASRPDRVSNQPQHF. DNA for the CDR3: TGTGCCAGCAGGCCCGACAGAGTTAGCAATCAGCCCCAGCATTTT.

This clonotype was detected ten times or more. This chain uses TRBV9 with TRBJ2-7; TRBD2 might be the D (7 bases). This CDR3 has 14 amino acids. The ends were cut back, 3 bases at V and 5 bases at J, with 15 bases in the middle. CDR1 and CDR2 from the germline V gene are SGDLS and YYNGEE. The CDR3: CASSEGGLADEQYF. The CDR3 DNA is TGTGCCAGCAGCGAGGGGGGGCTAGCGGACGAGCAGTACTTC.

There are many counts of this clonotype. This chain joins TRBV3-1 and TRBJ2-7; the D is unclear. The CDR3 totals 13 residues. Germline values: CDR1 LGHDT, CDR2 YNNKEL (reference sequence). Trimming stripped 0 bases from V and 5 bases from J, with 8 bases between. The CDR3 DNA follows: TGTGCCAGCAGCCAAGATAACCTAGACGAGCAGTACTTC. This translates into CASSQDNLDEQYF.

In its sample, this clonotype was seen many times. The chain's CDR3 is CASSFGDRIPGRETQYF. CDR3 bases: TGTGCCAGCAGCTTCGGGGACAGGATCCCAGGGCGAGAGACCCAGTACTTC. The chain carries TRBV7-2 and TRBJ2-5, with 8 bases fitting TRBD1. CDR3 length equals 17 residues. Germline trimming cut 3 bases from V and 4 bases from J; bases unmatched to any gene: 13. CDR1 and CDR2 from the germline V gene are SGHTA and FQGNSA.

This clonotype was seen a handful of times. This chain links TRBV12-3 or TRBV12-4 with TRBJ2-5, with a tentative D call TRBD1 (6 bases). The V and J ends lost 6 bases and 3 bases respectively, with 11 bases between them. This CDR3 is 13 amino acids long. The CDR3 region has the DNA TGTGCCAGCAGGTGGGCAGGGGAAGAGACCCAGTACTTC. This encodes CASRWAGEETQYF.